A single sample gave rise to the 2 T cell receptor beta chains below, sequenced in a study of T cells after yellow fever vaccination. TCRdb reprocessed the 5' RACE reads via MiXCR and lists one record per CDR3 protein. This sample yields some 290,000 distinct CDR3 sequences, of which roughly 10% are seen a single time; around 3.2% belongs to the top ten. Here the sequenced sample was CD4+ T cells sorted from PBMCs, taken 45 days after the yellow fever booster vaccination. The source is a young man who received the YFV17D yellow fever vaccine.

This clonotype was found a few times. The rearrangement joins TRBV7-9 to TRBJ2-3, with D possibly being TRBD2 (6 bases). Germline CDR1 SEHNR, CDR2 FQNEAQ (reference sequence). Trimming removed 5 bases at V and 5 bases at J, with 14 bases between. CDR3 length: 14 residues. The CDR3 here is CASSLNGGEDTQYF. In DNA, the CDR3 is TGTGCCAGCAGCCTAAACGGGGGAGAAGATACGCAGTATTTT.

This clonotype was counted at least ten times. CDR3 DNA sequence: TGTGCCAGCAGTTACATCACGGGGGGGCGATACAACAATGAGCAGTTCTTC. Encoded protein: CASSYITGGRYNNEQFF. V and J are TRBV14 and TRBJ2-1, with TRBD2 identical over 8 bases. With V trimmed by 6 bases and J by 5 bases, 15 bases remained unmatched. The CDR3 sequence is 17 residues long. The germline CDR1 and CDR2 sequences are SGHDN and FVKESK.